These T cell receptor beta chains were read from a single sample in a study of PD-1 and CTLA-4 blockade in melanoma. Clones were read by immunoSEQ multiplex PCR, and TCRdb kept only the in-frame ones, dropping some. Counted here are about 21,000 clones, around 88% occurring once; the ten biggest clones make up 7.8%. The sample consisted of CD8+ T cells from peripheral blood, taken before anti-PD-1 treatment. The receptor set was obtained from a human donor with melanoma. Each CDR3 is given with its conserved first and last residue. D genes are given only for firm matches. Size is stated for part of the rows, as once, few or many counts, or as a class when the clone is expanded.

>TRBJ2-7|-|TRBV7-9|-
CASSQTERGDEQYF
TGTGCCAGCAGTCAGACAGAACGGGGAGACGAGCAGTACTTC
>TRBJ2-5|-|TRBV7-2|TRBD1
CASSLRGTGVETQYF
TGTGCCAGCAGCTTAAGGGGGACAGGGGTCGAGACCCAGTACTTC
>TRBJ2-2|once|TRBV5-1|-
CASSLGQTNTGELFF
TGCGCCAGCAGCTTGGGTCAGACGAACACCGGGGAGCTGTTTTTT
>TRBJ2-2|-|TRBV6-5|-
CASTSHPGVAGELFF
TGTGCCAGCACCTCTCATCCGGGGGTTGCCGGGGAGCTGTTTTTT
>TRBJ1-2|-|TRBV14|-
CASSQVGTTPRGYTF
TGTGCCAGCAGCCAAGTTGGGACGACTCCCCGGGGCTACACCTTC
>TRBJ1-4|-|TRBV6-5|-
CATEPPLDREKLFF
TGTGCCACCGAACCCCCACTGGATCGTGAAAAACTGTTTTTT
>TRBJ2-5|-|TRBV24-1|-
CATSTGSAETQYF
TGTGCCACCAGTACGGGATCAGCGGAGACCCAGTACTTC
>TRBJ1-1|-|TRBV10-3|-
CAISEFRVGYTEAFF
TGTGCCATCAGTGAGTTCAGGGTCGGGTACACTGAAGCTTTCTTT
>TRBJ1-1|once|TRBV7-2|-
CASSFGGGTEAFF
TGTGCCAGCAGCTTTGGGGGGGGCACTGAAGCTTTCTTT
>TRBJ1-1|once|TRBV2|-
CASSSAVLEAFF
TGTGCCAGCAGTTCGGCCGTACTCGAAGCTTTCTTT
>TRBJ2-1|-|TRBV4-2|-
CASSQERRDNEQFF
TGTGCCAGCAGCCAAGAGCGGCGGGACAATGAGCAGTTCTTC
>TRBJ2-2|-|TRBV9|-
CASSVAGERTGELFF
TGTGCCAGCAGCGTAGCCGGGGAACGCACCGGGGAGCTGTTTTTT
>TRBJ1-1|-|TRBV9|-
CASSVGSGTEAFF
TGTGCCAGCAGCGTAGGTTCGGGGACTGAAGCTTTCTTT
>TRBJ2-7|-|TRBV13|-
CASSSGDRTYEQYF
TGTGCCAGCAGCTCGGGGGACAGAACCTACGAGCAGTACTTC